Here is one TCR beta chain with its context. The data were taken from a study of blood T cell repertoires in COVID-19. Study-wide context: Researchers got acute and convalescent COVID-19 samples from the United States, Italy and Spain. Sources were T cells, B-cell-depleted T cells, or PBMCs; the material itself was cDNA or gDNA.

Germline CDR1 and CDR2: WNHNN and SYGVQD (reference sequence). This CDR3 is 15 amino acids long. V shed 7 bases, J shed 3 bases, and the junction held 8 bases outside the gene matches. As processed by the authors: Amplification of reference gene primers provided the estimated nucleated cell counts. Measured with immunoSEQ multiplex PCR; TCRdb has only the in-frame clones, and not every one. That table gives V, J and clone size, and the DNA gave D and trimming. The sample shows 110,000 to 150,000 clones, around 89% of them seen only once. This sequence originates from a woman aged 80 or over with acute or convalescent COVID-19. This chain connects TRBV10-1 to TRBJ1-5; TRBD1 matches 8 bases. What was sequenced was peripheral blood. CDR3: CASTVTGVINQPQHF. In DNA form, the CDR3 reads TGCGCCAGCACCGTGACAGGGGTTATCAATCAGCCCCAGCATTTT.